This TCR beta chain comes out of a study of neoadjuvant nivolumab and ipilimumab in lung cancer. Study findings and constraints: Only two of four nivolumab-treated tumors gained richness and clonality by surgery.

Comments on this clone: What it binds is unknown.

The CDR3 runs to 13 residues. The method was immunoSEQ multiplex PCR; TCRdb's version includes in-frame clones alone and lacks a portion of them. The sample records 6,500 to 8,500 clones, approximately 89% being singletons. V is TRBV21-1 and J is TRBJ2-1. TRBV21-1 is a pseudogene. This specimen consisted of tumor tissue, obtained after neoadjuvant nivolumab, alone or with ipilimumab, at or shortly before surgery. This receptor was obtained from an adult with non-small cell lung cancer. The CDR3 nucleotides read TGTGCCAGCAGTAGCCAGGAGTACAATGAGCAGTTCTTC. Translated, it gives CASSSQEYNEQFF.